The rows below give T cell receptor beta chains drawn from one sample of a study of shared clonotypes between healthy human individuals. Profiled with immunoSEQ multiplex PCR; TCRdb holds only in-frame clones, not every one. The sample consists of fewer than 800,000 clones, about 91% of them appearing once. The sequencing sample was made of naive CD8+ T cells sorted from blood. These receptors all stem from a man aged 25-45 years in good health. The CDR3 runs from the conserved cysteine through the conserved F or W. For some rows the clone size is stated as once, few or many, or as a class when expanded; others skip it.

>TRBV15|once|13|TRBJ2-7
CATSSTSVREQYF
>TRBV27|-|13|TRBJ2-5
CASSSSGRETQYF
>TRBV7-2|-|13|TRBJ2-7
CASSLSPSYEQYF
>TRBV5-4|-|16|TRBJ2-7
CASSRLASGSGYEQYF
>TRBV7-9|-|15|TRBJ1-4
CASSSQDSGNEKLFF
>TRBV2|-|11|TRBJ1-1
CATQGSTEAFF
>TRBV28|-|15|TRBJ1-1
CASQLGTGARTEAFF
>TRBV2|-|15|TRBJ2-2
CASSDWGDGTGELFF
>TRBV7-9|few|12|TRBJ2-1
CASSFRLADRFF
>TRBV7-6|-|17|TRBJ2-2
CASSSSLGKQITGELFF
>TRBV7-9|-|19|TRBJ2-1
CASSTWLPTSGRANNEQFF
>TRBV5-1|-|12|TRBJ1-1
CASRTGGTEAFF
>TRBV5-4|-|17|TRBJ2-3
CASSLTVAGGPEDTQYF
>TRBV5-6|-|13|TRBJ2-1
CASSLVIANEQFF
>TRBV10-3|few|12|TRBJ2-7
CAIRGHTYEQYF
>TRBV6-1|-|15|TRBJ2-3
CASSEAGERTDTQYF
>TRBV7-6|-|16|TRBJ2-1
CASSPQTGAPYNEQFF
>TRBV6-6|-|12|TRBJ2-7
CASSYGPYEQYF
>TRBV27|-|15|TRBJ2-7
CASSLAGLKRSEQYF
>TRBV27|-|15|TRBJ1-1
CASSLSTQMRGEAFF
>TRBV7-9|-|15|TRBJ2-1
CASCQPGQGFNEQFF
>TRBV4-2|-|16|TRBJ2-7
CASSQGERGLIEEQYF
>TRBV4-1|once|14|TRBJ2-5
CASSQGSNLLVQYF
>TRBV27|-|13|TRBJ1-2
CASSLWFGYGYTF
>TRBV7-6|once|16|TRBJ1-1
CASSLLIGGKDTEAFF
>TRBV27|-|17|TRBJ2-4
CASSSTFEGTTKNIQYF
>TRBV10-2|-|13|TRBJ2-7
CASTRSLSYEQYF
>TRBV7-9|-|15|TRBJ1-2
CASSPSGATMYGYTF
>TRBV28|-|14|TRBJ2-1
CASGEGSTYNEQFF
>TRBV7-9|-|15|TRBJ2-7
CASSLNSGLSYEQYF
>TRBV5-4|-|15|TRBJ2-7
CASSSGLAKTYEQYF
>TRBV29-1|-|12|TRBJ2-7
CSVLSTGLEQYF
>TRBV7-9|-|17|TRBJ2-5
CASSLRLLAGRGETQYF
>TRBV27|-|16|TRBJ2-7
CASSLSQGDLTYEQYF
>TRBV5-1|-|16|TRBJ2-7
CASSLGLAGALREQYF
>TRBV28|-|15|TRBJ2-1
CASSPTGDGYNEQFF
>TRBV9|-|13|TRBJ2-1
CASSELGYNEQFF
>TRBV11-2|-|13|TRBJ1-1
CASSLARNTEAFF
>TRBV28|-|14|TRBJ2-5
CASRSTMTQETQYF
>TRBV21-1|-|14|TRBJ2-3
CASSNVRRPDTQYF
>TRBV7-8|-|15|TRBJ1-2
CASSLVRTGRYGYTF
>TRBV7-9|-|17|TRBJ2-7
CASSLAPLARSGLEQYF
>TRBV5-1|once|12|TRBJ2-7
CASSPGGDEQYF
>TRBV9|-|15|TRBJ2-6
CASSGGGSGANVLTF
>TRBV7-9|-|15|TRBJ2-3
CASSLGETGTDTQYF
>TRBV7-3|-|14|TRBJ2-1
CASKTRRLVNEQFF
>TRBV13|-|17|TRBJ2-3
CASSPASGTESTDTQYF
>TRBV10-3|-|13|TRBJ2-1
CAISESSYNEQFF
>TRBV10-1|-|14|TRBJ2-4
CASSESGRQNIQYF
>TRBV11-2|-|17|TRBJ2-1
CASSLITEGNIYNEQFF
>TRBV2|-|14|TRBJ1-5
CASSEGGGNQPQHF
>TRBV4-2|-|16|TRBJ2-7
CASSQDPLAGDSEQYF
>TRBV19|-|14|TRBJ1-5
CASTPRWENQPQHF